The rows below give T cell receptor beta chains drawn from one sample of a study of cytomegalovirus exposure and HLA in healthy donors. TCRdb's copy holds only in-frame clones and misses some; the assay was immunoSEQ multiplex PCR. Of roughly 200,000 clones listed, over 65% are singletons. The specimen sequenced was PBMCs. Every receptor here comes from a woman aged 55-70 years in good health and CMV-seropositive. Both conserved end residues are part of each CDR3. Fields, in order: D gene, V gene, J gene, clone size, CDR3 DNA, CDR3 protein. The D gene is left open where the match is weak. The size entry is marked missing in some rows and otherwise reads once, few, many or a size class.

D: TRBD2
V: TRBV15
J: TRBJ2-7
size: NA
DNA: TGTGCCACCAGCAGAGGGACTAGCGGGGGGGCATTTTTCTCAAGCGAGCAGTACTTC
CDR3: CATSRGTSGGAFFSSEQYF

D: TRBD1
V: TRBV2
J: TRBJ1-1
size: NA
DNA: TGTGCCAGCAGTGTGGACAGGGGAGCTTTCTTT
CDR3: CASSVDRGAFF

D: TRBD2
V: TRBV5-1
J: TRBJ2-1
size: NA
DNA: TGCGCCAGCAGCGAAGGGACTAGCGGGTACAATGAGCAGTTCTTC
CDR3: CASSEGTSGYNEQFF

D: NA
V: TRBV5-5
J: TRBJ2-6
size: NA
DNA: TGTGCCAGCAGCTTGGCGCAGGGAATAACTGGGGCCAACGTCCTGACTTTC
CDR3: CASSLAQGITGANVLTF

D: NA
V: TRBV7-9
J: TRBJ2-1
size: NA
DNA: TGTGCCAGCAGCCATAGTAGTAATGAGCAGTTCTTC
CDR3: CASSHSSNEQFF

D: TRBD1
V: TRBV19
J: TRBJ1-6
size: NA
DNA: TGTGCCAGTACCGATTCCGGGACAGGGAATTCACCCCTCCACTTT
CDR3: CASTDSGTGNSPLHF

D: TRBD1
V: TRBV2
J: TRBJ1-5
size: NA
DNA: TGTGCCAGCGGGCGTGGATACAGGGGGCGTCAGCCCCAGCATTTT
CDR3: CASGRGYRGRQPQHF

D: NA
V: TRBV5-1
J: TRBJ1-4
size: NA
DNA: TGCGCCAGCAGCTTTGCAGGGGCGAGGGAAAAACTGTTTTTT
CDR3: CASSFAGAREKLFF

D: TRBD1
V: TRBV28
J: TRBJ2-5
size: few
DNA: TGTGCCAGCAGTTCTGGGGACAGGGGGCGCGGGGAGACCCAGTACTTC
CDR3: CASSSGDRGRGETQYF

D: NA
V: TRBV7-8
J: TRBJ1-3
size: NA
DNA: TGTGCCAGCCGAGGGAGGAACGGAAACACCATATATTTT
CDR3: CASRGRNGNTIYF

D: TRBD1
V: TRBV7-2
J: TRBJ2-3
size: once
DNA: TGTGCCAGCACCCCAAAAACAGGGGGCCCAGATACGCAGTATTTT
CDR3: CASTPKTGGPDTQYF

D: TRBD1
V: TRBV5-6
J: TRBJ1-2
size: NA
DNA: TGTGCCAGCACCATACAGGGGTTAAACTATGGCTACACCTTC
CDR3: CASTIQGLNYGYTF

D: NA
V: TRBV5-4
J: TRBJ2-5
size: NA
DNA: TGTGCCAGCAGCTTGGTATCTAGGCCGGAGACCCAGTACTTC
CDR3: CASSLVSRPETQYF

D: TRBD1
V: TRBV18
J: TRBJ1-1
size: once
DNA: TGTGCCAGCTCTCCCATGGACAGGGGCACTGAAGCTTTCTTT
CDR3: CASSPMDRGTEAFF

D: NA
V: TRBV5-1
J: TRBJ1-1
size: once
DNA: TGCGCCAGCCGTTATACAGGGTATTTCACTGAAGCTTTCTTT
CDR3: CASRYTGYFTEAFF

D: NA
V: TRBV29-1
J: TRBJ1-3
size: few
DNA: TGCAGCATACGCGGTCCTTACTCTGGAAACACCATATATTTT
CDR3: CSIRGPYSGNTIYF

D: TRBD1
V: TRBV5-4
J: TRBJ2-3
size: NA
DNA: TGTGCCAGCAGCCTTCGACTGACAGGGGCCCCCACAGATACGCAGTATTTT
CDR3: CASSLRLTGAPTDTQYF

D: NA
V: TRBV7-6
J: TRBJ2-7
size: NA
DNA: TGTGCCAGCAGCTTAATGCAGGGGTCCTCCTACGAGCAGTACTTC
CDR3: CASSLMQGSSYEQYF

D: TRBD1
V: TRBV6-6
J: TRBJ2-7
size: once
DNA: TGTGCCAGCAGTTTACCTCCGGGACAGGGGGCGTACGAGCAGTACTTC
CDR3: CASSLPPGQGAYEQYF

D: TRBD2
V: TRBV19
J: TRBJ2-2
size: NA
DNA: TGTGCCAGTAGAGACGGGAGGTGGGGAGTGCTGTTTTTT
CDR3: CASRDGRWGVLFF

D: TRBD1
V: TRBV29-1
J: TRBJ1-5
size: NA
DNA: TGCAGCGTTGCGCAGACAGGGTACCGTCACCAGCATTTT
CDR3: CSVAQTGYRHQHF

D: NA
V: TRBV28
J: TRBJ1-4
size: NA
DNA: TGTGCCAGCAGTTTAAGACAGTGGGAAAAACTGTTTTTT
CDR3: CASSLRQWEKLFF

D: NA
V: TRBV7-9
J: TRBJ2-7
size: NA
DNA: TGTGCCAGCAGCTCGACGGGTAAGACAGCAGGGCAGTACTTC
CDR3: CASSSTGKTAGQYF

D: NA
V: TRBV7-9
J: TRBJ1-1
size: NA
DNA: TGTGCCAGCAGCTTCCAGGGGAGAACTGAAGCTTTCTTT
CDR3: CASSFQGRTEAFF

D: NA
V: TRBV7-2
J: TRBJ1-5
size: NA
DNA: TGTGCCAGCAGCTTAGAAGGCGGCTTTAGCCATCAGCCCCAGCATTTT
CDR3: CASSLEGGFSHQPQHF

D: NA
V: TRBV7-3
J: TRBJ2-7
size: NA
DNA: TGTGCCAGCAGCTTAGTTCCGGGTGTCTACGAGCAGTACTTC
CDR3: CASSLVPGVYEQYF

D: NA
V: TRBV5-1
J: TRBJ1-2
size: NA
DNA: TGCGCCAGCAGCTCAAACAGGGAAGGCTACACCTTC
CDR3: CASSSNREGYTF

D: NA
V: TRBV5-1
J: TRBJ1-1
size: NA
DNA: TGCGCCAGCAGCTTTAGCAGGAACACTGAAGCTTTCTTT
CDR3: CASSFSRNTEAFF

D: NA
V: TRBV15
J: TRBJ2-1
size: NA
DNA: TGTGCCACCAGCAGAGTGGGGGGACCCTTTTACAATGAGCAGTTCTTC
CDR3: CATSRVGGPFYNEQFF

D: NA
V: TRBV28
J: TRBJ1-2
size: NA
DNA: TGTGCCAGCAGTTTGTGGGGGGGGGTCTCATTAGGAACTAACTATGGCTACACCTTC
CDR3: CASSLWGGVSLGTNYGYTF

D: TRBD2
V: TRBV27
J: TRBJ2-5
size: NA
DNA: TGTGCCAGCCGCTTAGCGGGGGAACAAGAGACCCAGTACTTC
CDR3: CASRLAGEQETQYF

D: TRBD2
V: TRBV9
J: TRBJ2-1
size: few
DNA: TGTGCCAGCAGCGTAGAAGGGACTAGAATTCACAATGAGCAGTTCTTC
CDR3: CASSVEGTRIHNEQFF

D: TRBD1
V: TRBV28
J: TRBJ2-7
size: NA
DNA: TGTGCCAGCAGGAAACAGGGGAGCTCCTACGAGCAGTACTTC
CDR3: CASRKQGSSYEQYF

D: NA
V: TRBV5-1
J: TRBJ2-3
size: NA
DNA: TGCGCCAGCAGCCTAGCCGGGCCAAGCACAGATACGCAGTATTTT
CDR3: CASSLAGPSTDTQYF

D: TRBD1
V: TRBV28
J: TRBJ2-7
size: NA
DNA: TGTGCCAGCAGTTTAGCCGGGACAGGCTCCTTCGAGCAGTACTTC
CDR3: CASSLAGTGSFEQYF

D: NA
V: TRBV12-2
J: TRBJ2-1
size: NA
DNA: TGTGCAAGTCGCCTCCCAATAGCGCGTAGCTCCTACAATGAGCAGTTCTTC
CDR3: CASRLPIARSSYNEQFF

D: TRBD1
V: TRBV9
J: TRBJ1-1
size: NA
DNA: TGTGCCAGCAGCGTAGGGGACAGAATGAACACTGAAGCTTTCTTT
CDR3: CASSVGDRMNTEAFF

D: TRBD2
V: TRBV11-2
J: TRBJ2-5
size: NA
DNA: TGTGCCAGCAGCTTGGGACTAGCGGGTATCAGGGAGACCCAGTACTTC
CDR3: CASSLGLAGIRETQYF

D: NA
V: TRBV2
J: TRBJ1-6
size: NA
DNA: TGTGCCAGCAGTATACAGGGTTCAGCGAATTCACCCCTCCACTTT
CDR3: CASSIQGSANSPLHF